This T cell receptor (beta chain) originates from a study of T cell responses to AZD1222 COVID-19 vaccine. Sequencing was performed with immunoSEQ multiplex PCR; in TCRdb, only in-frame clones are kept and a portion is missing. Of approximately 140,000 clones in the sample, just over 90% are singletons; the top ten hold approximately 5.4%. The CDR3 totals 14 residues. V was pared by 7 bases and J by 0 bases, with 15 bases between. Per the germline V gene, CDR1 is SQVTM and CDR2 is ANQGSEA. Sequencing used peripheral blood, obtained on day 0 of AZD1222 vaccination. The rearrangement uses TRBV29-1 and TRBJ1-2, with a weak D call TRBD1 (6 bases). The TCR comes from an adult in good health. The CDR3 bases are TGCAGCGGAGAGGCCGGGGGGCCTAACTATGGCTACACCTTC. It translates to CSGEAGGPNYGYTF.